This TCR beta chain was sequenced in a study of T cell repertoires in cytomegalovirus infection (dated by TCRdb to the late 2010s). Describing the broader study: Donor HLA type was relevant to the analysis, because carriage of CMV infection together with the matching HLA type was indicated by public TCR beta signatures. Findings and caveats that apply to the study as a whole: Cumulative frequency of public TCR beta family members discriminated carriers of CMV infection plus the relevant HLA type in this cohort and an independent approximately 350-donor cohort. The ex vivo response was dominated by HLA-C-restricted CMV-specific TCR beta clonotypes, and the single most frequent clonotype in two of eight donors was supplied by these HLA-C-restricted clonotypes.

With regard to this clonotype: The antigen this receptor binds is unknown. Base qualities are not recorded, but no much larger clone differs from it by a single base.

The data were produced on an Illumina HiSeq 1500. The public sequencing data were trimmed at Q25 with fastp and processed into clonotypes with MiXCR by TCRdb, which kept only in-frame beta chains. Rows with one shared CDR3 protein collapse into an entry with the most common genes and DNA. The sample records 400,000 to 550,000 distinct CDR3 sequences, approximately 11% of which are singletons. The leading ten clones occupy about 9.4% of the sample. Cut back by 5 bases and 0 bases, the V and J ends lie 16 bases apart. CDR1 is given as DFQATT and CDR2 as SNEGSKA, both from the germline V gene (reference sequence). The CDR3 goes from the cysteine to the phenylalanine over 15 residues. The retained sequence is limited to the CDR3, 45 bases, with the frame set at the first base.

Recombination linked TRBV20-1 to TRBJ2-5; TRBD1 could be the D gene, as 6 bases match. Sequencing input: PBMCs. This sequence was found in a human donor in good health (CMV status not recorded). Some clones in this sample may be carry-over from other donors' samples. The CDR3 protein sequence reads: CSALGQDRYQETQYF. The DNA sequence is given as TGCAGTGCTTTGGGGCAGGACAGATACCAAGAGACCCAGTACTTC.